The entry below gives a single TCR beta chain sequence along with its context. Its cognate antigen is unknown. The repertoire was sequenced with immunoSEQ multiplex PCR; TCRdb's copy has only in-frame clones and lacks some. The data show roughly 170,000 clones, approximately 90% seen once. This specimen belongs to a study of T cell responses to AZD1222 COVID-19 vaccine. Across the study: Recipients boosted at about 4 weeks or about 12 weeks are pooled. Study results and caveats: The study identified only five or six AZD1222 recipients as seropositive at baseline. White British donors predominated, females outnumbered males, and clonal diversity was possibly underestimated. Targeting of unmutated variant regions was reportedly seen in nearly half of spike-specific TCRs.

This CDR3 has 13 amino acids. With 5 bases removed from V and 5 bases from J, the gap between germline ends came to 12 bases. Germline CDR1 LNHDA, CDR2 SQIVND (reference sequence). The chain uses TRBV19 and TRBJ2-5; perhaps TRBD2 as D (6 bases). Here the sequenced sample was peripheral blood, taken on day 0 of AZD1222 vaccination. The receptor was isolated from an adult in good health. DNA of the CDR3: TGTGCCAGTAGTGCCCATCTAGCGGAGACCCAGTACTTC. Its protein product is CASSAHLAETQYF.